The following is a T cell receptor (beta chain) sequence with its context. The antigen is undetermined. The CDR3 is 16 residues long. With 7 bases clipped from V and 5 bases from J, the junction kept 15 bases outside the gene matches. Germline CDR1 and CDR2: SGHTA and FQGNSA. This sample was included in a study of CD8 T cells in ankylosing spondylitis. Molecular-barcoded quantitative 5'-RACE produced these TCR beta libraries. TCRdb fed the 5' RACE reads into MiXCR, producing one record per CDR3 protein. The repertoire has hundreds of thousands of distinct CDR3 sequences, approximately 24% of them found once; the top ten carry just over 6.5%. Study-wide points: Earlier authors reported some of these motif variants in reactive arthritis synovial fluid and blood. Those disease-linked clones were CD8+; they were also relatively rare in peripheral blood. Blood from ankylosing spondylitis patients appeared to carry a characteristic roughly 8-variant TCR beta motif.

This rearrangement joins TRBV7-2 to TRBJ2-3, with 7 positions matching TRBD1. The TCR was taken from a male donor with ankylosing spondylitis or in good health (not recorded which). The sequencing input was blood, either unsorted or a sorted T cell fraction (not recorded which). The CDR3 nucleotides are TGTGCCAGCACCCCAAGCCGACGACAGGGTGTAGATACGCAGTATTTT. Translation gives CASTPSRRQGVDTQYF.